This TCR beta chain stems from a study of CD8 T cells in ankylosing spondylitis. Notes on the study in general: It appeared that ankylosing spondylitis blood was characterized by a TCR beta motif of several highly homologous variants.

Comments on this clonotype: Its antigen is not identified.

The authors made TCR beta libraries by quantitative 5'-RACE with molecular barcodes. One entry per CDR3 protein results from TCRdb running MiXCR on the 5' RACE reads. This repertoire shows a few hundred thousand distinct CDR3 sequences, around 16% found once; its top ten account for more than 40%. This CDR3 contains 12 residues. Germline V CDR1 and CDR2: DFQATT, SNEGSKA (reference sequence). With 0 bases removed from V and 15 bases from J, the gap between germline ends came to 15 bases. Sequenced material: blood, either unsorted or a sorted T cell fraction (not recorded which). This chain uses TRBV20-1 with TRBJ2-1, with D perhaps TRBD2 (6 bases). This sequence was found in a male donor with ankylosing spondylitis. The CDR3 bases are TGCAGTGCTAGAGAGCCCGCGGGACCATCGTTCTTC. It translates to CSAREPAGPSFF.